This T cell receptor (beta chain) was recorded in a study of blood T cell repertoires in COVID-19. Across the whole study: Samples representing acute and convalescent COVID-19 were sourced from the United States, Italy and Spain. Nucleic acid was either cDNA or gDNA, and it came from T cells, B-cell-depleted T cells, or PBMCs.

In the original analysis: Researchers report that nucleated cell counts were estimated from reference gene primer amplification. Sequencing used immunoSEQ multiplex PCR; TCRdb keeps in-frame clones, though not all of them. Clone size and V and J calls were adopted from that table, with D and trimming inferred from the DNA. This table has under 45,000 clones, around four fifths appearing once. Germline assignment: CDR1 LNHDA and CDR2 SQIVND (reference sequence). V trimming: 8 bases; J trimming: 3 bases; junction bases outside the gene matches: 4. The CDR3 spans 13 residues. The genes are TRBV19 and TRBJ1-5, with TRBD1 matching over 7 bases. The receptor's source is a woman older than 75 with active or convalescent COVID-19. The sequenced sample was peripheral blood. The CDR3 DNA is TGTGCCAGTTCGGGACAGTACAATCAGCCCCAGCATTTT. This codes for CASSGQYNQPQHF.